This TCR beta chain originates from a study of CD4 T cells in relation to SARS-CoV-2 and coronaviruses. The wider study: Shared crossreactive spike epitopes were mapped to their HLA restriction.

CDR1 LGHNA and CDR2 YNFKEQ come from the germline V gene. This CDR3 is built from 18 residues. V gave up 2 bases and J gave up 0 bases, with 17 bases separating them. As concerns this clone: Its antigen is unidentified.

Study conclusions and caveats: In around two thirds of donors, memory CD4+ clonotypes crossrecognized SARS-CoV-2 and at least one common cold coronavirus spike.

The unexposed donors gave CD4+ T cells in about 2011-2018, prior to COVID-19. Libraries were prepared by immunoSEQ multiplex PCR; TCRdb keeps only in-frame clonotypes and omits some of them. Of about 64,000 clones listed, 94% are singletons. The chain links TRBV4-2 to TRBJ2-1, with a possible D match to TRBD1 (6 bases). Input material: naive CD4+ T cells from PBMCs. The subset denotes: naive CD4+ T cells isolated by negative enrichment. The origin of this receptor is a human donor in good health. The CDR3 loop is CASSQLPQGSDSYNEQFF. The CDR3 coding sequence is TGTGCCAGCAGCCAATTACCACAGGGAAGCGACTCCTACAATGAGCAGTTCTTC.